This entry describes one T cell receptor (beta chain). Its antigen is undetermined. Data came from immunoSEQ multiplex PCR; TCRdb stores just in-frame clones and leaves some out. The table includes a few hundred thousand clones, approximately 88% detected once. The data originate from a study of cytomegalovirus exposure and HLA in healthy donors. Background on the study: The approximately 110 validation repertoires used a platform that matched the one used for the approximately 670 first-cohort repertoires, as a later analysis reported. Findings and caveats of the study: CMV antigen specificity was confirmed in vitro for a few CMV-associated chains. Researchers catalogued around 150 TCR beta chains as cytomegalovirus-associated.

With V trimmed by 1 base and J by 3 bases, 8 bases remained unmatched. CDR1 is LNHDA and CDR2 is SQIVND in the germline V gene (reference sequence). CDR3 length equals 18 residues. The donors belonged to the approximately 120-subject validation cohort, separate from the approximately 700-subject first cohort. This clonotype was obtained from a man aged 25 to 40 in good health and CMV-seronegative. The sample taken for sequencing was PBMCs. V and J are TRBV19 and TRBJ2-3, with 12 positions matching TRBD1. For the CDR3, the DNA is TGTGCCAGTAGTATAGCCCCGGGACAGGGGGCTGGGACAGATACGCAGTATTTT. Its protein product is CASSIAPGQGAGTDTQYF.